These 21 T cell receptor beta chains share one sample of origin, sequenced in a study of blood T cell repertoires in COVID-19. Some clones are missing from TCRdb's copy, which holds only in-frame ones; the method was immunoSEQ multiplex PCR. Seen here are more than 110,000 clones, about 80% observed once, and the top ten hold around 10%. The sequenced material came from peripheral blood. These receptors all stem from a woman at least 80 years old in a cohort sampled during active or convalescent COVID-19.

This clone was counted at least ten times. The CDR3 sequence is CASSSIFTGKDYGYTF. The CDR3 DNA reads as TGTGCCAGTAGTAGTATTTTCACAGGGAAGGACTATGGCTACACCTTC. The chain links TRBV19 to TRBJ1-2; possibly TRBD1 for D (6 bases). V lost 4 bases to trimming and J lost 3 bases, with 18 bases between them. This CDR3 has 16 amino acids. The V gene's germline CDR1 is LNHDA and CDR2 SQIVND (reference sequence).

The CDR3 spells CASSPRLAGAPGNIQYF. CDR3 coding DNA: TGTGCCAGCAGCCCGCGACTAGCGGGGGCCCCGGGAAACATTCAGTACTTC. The V gene is TRBV7-6, the J gene TRBJ2-4; 12 positions agree with TRBD2. In germline, CDR1 is SGHVS, CDR2 FNYEAQ. The CDR3 totals 17 residues. V dropped 5 bases and J dropped 6; count of bases not matched to a gene: 11.

This chain joins TRBV5-4 and TRBJ2-5; D unclear. The CDR3 sequence is 13 residues long. Germline V gene data show CDR1 as SGHNT and CDR2 as YYREEE (reference sequence). Trimming took off 4 bases at V and 5 bases at J, with 12 bases between the two ends. DNA of the CDR3: TGTGCCAGCAGCCTCTTCTCTGGCGAGACCCAGTACTTC. This encodes CASSLFSGETQYF. Full variable domain (missing parts from reference TRBV5-4 and TRBJ2-5): ETGVTQSPTHLIKTRGQQVTLRCSSQSGHNTVSWYQQALGQGPQFIFQYYREEENGRGNFPPRFSGLQFPNYSSELNVNALELDDSALYLCASSLFSGETQYFGPGTRLLVL.

The chain combines TRBV29-1 with TRBJ2-1; 12 nucleotides agree with TRBD2. The CDR3 runs 15 residues. Germline lookup yields CDR1 SQVTM and CDR2 ANQGSEA. The ends lost 4 bases at V and 10 bases at J; junction bases unmatched: 11. CDR3: CSVVKLAGGSGEQFF. CDR3 coding DNA: TGCAGCGTTGTGAAGCTAGCGGGGGGGTCAGGCGAGCAGTTCTTC.

This clone was seen once. The rearrangement joins TRBV28 to TRBJ2-5; 7 bases align to TRBD2. This CDR3 is 16 amino acids long. With 6 bases clipped from V and 4 bases from J, the junction kept 14 bases outside the gene matches. Germline CDR1 reads MDHEN; CDR2 reads SYDVKM. Written as DNA, the CDR3 is TGTGCCAGCAGGGTTGGTGGGGGGGGTCTGCGAGAGACCCAGTACTTC. Encoded protein: CASRVGGGGLRETQYF.

This chain uses TRBV28 with TRBJ1-4; D remains ambiguous. The V gene lost 2 bases and the J gene lost 1 base, with 5 bases spanning the gap. This CDR3 has 14 amino acids. Germline values: CDR1 MDHEN, CDR2 SYDVKM. This CDR3 reads CASSLLRTNEKLFF. In DNA form, the CDR3 reads TGTGCCAGCAGTTTACTGCGAACTAATGAAAAACTGTTTTTT. The full variable domain, in which reference TRBV28 and TRBJ1-4 provide the parts outside the CDR3, is DVKVTQSSRYLVKRTGEKVFLECVQDMDHENMFWYRQDPGLGLRLIYFSYDVKMKEKGDIPEGYSVSREKKERFSLILESASTNQTSMYLCASSLLRTNEKLFFGSGTQLSVL.

The V gene is TRBV13, the J gene TRBJ2-2; 7 bases fit TRBD1. Germline CDR1 reads PRHDT; CDR2 reads FYEKMQ (reference sequence). Trimming at V came to 5 bases and at J to 6 bases, leaving 6 bases not matched to a gene. This CDR3 comprises 14 residues. Written as DNA, the CDR3 is TGTGCCAGCAGCCCCCGACAGGGTTCCGGGGAGCTGTTTTTT. This encodes CASSPRQGSGELFF.

This chain joins TRBV7-9 and TRBJ2-1, with TRBD1 identical over 9 bases. V trimming: 3 bases; J trimming: 7 bases; junction bases outside the gene matches: 13. This CDR3 spans 17 amino acids. Germline-derived CDR1 and CDR2 are SEHNR and FQNEAQ (reference sequence). CDR3 sequence (DNA): TGTGCCAGCAGCTTTTCCGTGGGGACAGGGAGGGAAAATGAGCAGTTCTTC. It encodes CASSFSVGTGRENEQFF.

The chain combines TRBV27 with TRBJ2-5; perhaps TRBD2 as D (5 bases). V shed 5 bases and J shed 6 bases, with 16 bases lying between them. This CDR3 region has 14 residues. Looked up from germline, CDR1 is MNHEY and CDR2 is SMNVEV (reference sequence). CDR3 in DNA: TGTGCCAGCAGTCTAGCTAGTTACGGAAAGACCCAGTACTTC. Translated, it gives CASSLASYGKTQYF.

This clone was recorded a few times. In DNA, the CDR3 is TGTGCCAGCAGCCCCGGACTTAGCGGGGAGCCCTACGAGCAGTACGTC. It translates to CASSPGLSGEPYEQYV. The chain employs TRBV3-1 (or the pseudogene TRBV3-2) and TRBJ2-7; 8 nucleotides align to TRBD2. The CDR3 is 16 residues long. Germline V gene data show CDR1 as LGHDT and CDR2 as YNNKEL (reference sequence). V was pared by 4 bases and J by 2 bases, with 10 bases of the junction left unmatched.

J is TRBJ2-4 and V is TRBV11-2; 7 nucleotides agree with TRBD2. J was trimmed by 5 bases and V by 1 base; bases with no gene match: 2. The CDR3 has 14 amino acids. Germline-derived CDR1 and CDR2 are SGHAT and FQNNGV. The CDR3 spells CASSLGDYQNIQYF. The CDR3 DNA follows: TGTGCCAGCAGCTTAGGGGACTACCAAAACATTCAGTACTTC.

V usage is TRBV7-3 and J usage is TRBJ2-7; 9 bases line up with TRBD2. With 2 bases clipped from V and 2 bases from J, the junction kept 7 bases outside the gene matches. The CDR3 extends over 16 amino acids. Looked up from germline, CDR1 is SGHTA and CDR2 is FQGTGA. CDR3 amino acids: CASSLSSGGLPYEQYF. The CDR3 DNA follows: TGTGCCAGCAGCTTATCGAGCGGGGGGCTTCCCTACGAGCAGTACTTC.

The gene calls are TRBV5-1 and TRBJ2-1, with D perhaps TRBD1 (6 bases). The CDR3 is made up of 16 amino acids. The V and J ends lost 2 bases and 0 bases respectively, with 12 bases between them. Germline V gene lookup returns CDR1 SGHRS and CDR2 YFSETQ. CDR3 bases: TGCGCCAGCAGCTTCCGGGACACTAGCTCCTACAATGAGCAGTTCTTC. This codes for CASSFRDTSSYNEQFF.

The chain joins TRBV7-9 to TRBJ1-2, with 9 positions matching TRBD1. After removal of 4 bases from V and 7 bases from J, the junction contained 10 bases not matched to a gene. This CDR3 is 15 amino acids long. CDR1 is SEHNR and CDR2 is FQNEAQ in the germline V gene (reference sequence). The DNA for the CDR3 is TGTGCCAGCAGCTCGGACGGGACAGGGACGAGTGGCTACACCTTC. Residues: CASSSDGTGTSGYTF.

V gene TRBV28 combines with J gene TRBJ1-2, with TRBD1 matching over 7 bases. Germline CDR1 MDHEN, CDR2 SYDVKM. With 5 bases clipped from V and 5 bases from J, the junction kept 5 bases outside the gene matches. This CDR3 spans 13 amino acids. The CDR3 loop reads CASSPDRLYGYTF. The DNA for the CDR3 is TGTGCCAGCAGTCCGGACAGGTTATATGGCTACACCTTC.

The rearrangement uses TRBV2 and TRBJ1-2, with TRBD1 as a possible D gene (5 bases). CDR1 and CDR2 from the germline V gene are SNHLY and FYNNEI. Between the trimmed V and J ends, which lost 1 base and 7 bases, there was a span of 16 bases. There are 15 residues in the CDR3. The CDR3 spells CASSEGGQGLGGYTF. The CDR3 DNA is TGTGCCAGCAGTGAAGGTGGGCAGGGCTTAGGTGGCTACACCTTC.

This clone turned up a few times. V gene TRBV4-2 combines with J gene TRBJ1-5, with 12 nucleotides matching TRBD1. This CDR3 contains 17 residues. Germline assignment: CDR1 LGHNA and CDR2 YNFKEQ. The V gene end was trimmed by 1 base and the J gene end by 4 bases; junction bases not matched to a gene: 5. The CDR3 bases are TGTGCCAGCAGCCAAGCCGGGACAGGGGGCATGAATCAGCCCCAGCATTTT. This gives the protein CASSQAGTGGMNQPQHF.

V gene TRBV9 combines with J gene TRBJ2-3; 12 positions match TRBD2. Germline CDR1 is SGDLS and CDR2 is YYNGEE. V was pared by 2 bases and J by 5 bases, with 6 bases of the junction left unmatched. This CDR3 is built from 16 residues. CDR3 in DNA: TGTGCCAGCAGCGTTGGGCTAGCGGGGGGGCAAGATACGCAGTATTTT. Its translation: CASSVGLAGGQDTQYF.

The chain uses TRBV19 and TRBJ1-2, with 10 bases matching TRBD1. The V segment lost 4 bases and the J segment 8 bases; nucleotides outside the gene matches: 10. CDR3 length equals 15 residues. Germline CDR1 and CDR2: LNHDA and SQIVND (reference sequence). The CDR3, as DNA: TGTGCCAGTAGTACGACCCGGACAGGGGGTATAGGCTACACCTTC. Protein: CASSTTRTGGIGYTF. Drawing the rest from reference TRBV19 and TRBJ1-2, the complete variable domain is DGGITQSPKYLFRKEGQNVTLSCEQNLNHDAMYWYRQDPGQGLRLIYYSQIVNDFQKGDIAEGYSVSREKKESFPLTVTSAQKNPTAFYLCASSTTRTGGIGYTFGSGTRLTVV.

The chain is built from TRBV19 and TRBJ2-3; 9 bases are shared with TRBD2. J gave up 0 bases and V 5 bases, and 3 bases lay outside the gene matches. Germline CDR1 and CDR2: LNHDA and SQIVND (reference sequence). This CDR3 is built from 15 residues. CDR3 nucleotide sequence: TGTGCCAGTAGTGCGGGGGGGCCTAGCACAGATACGCAGTATTTT. Amino acid sequence: CASSAGGPSTDTQYF.

The chain recombines TRBV25-1 with TRBJ2-5; D possibly corresponds to TRBD1 (6 bases). CDR3 length: 14 amino acids. Germline CDR1 MGHDK, CDR2 SYGVNS. The germline V and J ends were trimmed by 6 bases and 1 base, with 12 bases remaining between them. CDR3 coding DNA: TGTGCCAGCAGGGACGGGACATTCCAAGAGACCCAGTACTTC. Translation gives CASRDGTFQETQYF.